The 20 T cell receptor beta chains below all came from one sample that was sequenced in a study of T cells after yellow fever vaccination. One entry per CDR3 protein, called by TCRdb with MiXCR from the 5' RACE reads. In the table there are around 310,000 distinct CDR3 sequences, 3.5% to 4.5% of which are singletons. Sequencing used PBMCs, obtained 5 days after the yellow fever booster vaccination. The receptors here all came from a man aged 18 to 29 who received the YFV17D yellow fever vaccine.

Here the CDR3 reads CASSYSRGPNSPLHF. In nucleotides, the CDR3 is TGTGCCAGCAGTTACTCAAGGGGACCTAATTCACCCCTCCACTTT. The rearrangement links TRBV6-5 to TRBJ1-6, with TRBD1 as a possible D gene (5 bases). The CDR3 has 15 amino acids. The germline V and J ends were trimmed by 0 bases and 6 bases, with 9 bases remaining between them. From germline, CDR1 is MNHEY and CDR2 SVGAGI.

The chain carries TRBV28 and TRBJ1-1, with a tentative D call TRBD1 (5 bases). This CDR3 is built from 11 residues. The germline V gene has CDR1 MDHEN and CDR2 SYDVKM. Between the trimmed V and J ends, which lost 8 bases and 4 bases, there was a span of 8 bases. DNA of the CDR3: TGTGCCAGCGGGGGGGTCACTGAAGCTTTCTTT. Protein sequence: CASGGVTEAFF.

V gene TRBV11-2 combines with J gene TRBJ2-5; no clear D gene. The germline V gene encodes CDR1 SGHAT and CDR2 FQNNGV. The CDR3 extends over 12 amino acids. V lost 2 bases to trimming and J lost 5 bases, with 6 bases between them. The CDR3 DNA sequence: TGTGCCAGCAGCTTATGGAAGGAGACCCAGTACTTC. Translation: CASSLWKETQYF. The full variable domain, its missing parts supplied by reference TRBV11-2 and TRBJ2-5, is EAGVAQSPRYKIIEKRQSVAFWCNPISGHATLYWYQQILGQGPKLLIQFQNNGVVDDSQLPKDRFSAERLKGVDSTLKIQPAKLEDSAVYLCASSLWKETQYFGPGTRLLVL.

The rearrangement uses TRBV6-6 and TRBJ2-3; the match to TRBD2 covers 13 bases. Germline V CDR1 and CDR2: MNHNY, SVGAGI (reference sequence). The CDR3 is 17 residues long. The V segment lost 8 bases and the J segment 2 bases; nucleotides outside the gene matches: 10. This CDR3 is CASRGLAGIGATDTQYF. CDR3 DNA sequence: TGTGCCAGCCGGGGACTAGCGGGGATCGGAGCCACAGATACGCAGTATTTT.

This clonotype has just a few counts. The rearrangement uses TRBV9 and TRBJ1-2, with a weak D call TRBD1 (5 bases). The germline V gene encodes CDR1 SGDLS and CDR2 YYNGEE. Trimming left V 4 bases short and J 2 bases short, with 12 bases between. This CDR3 contains 14 residues. The CDR3 nucleotides read TGTGCCAGCAGCCCCGTGGGGCGCAACTATGGCTACACCTTC. Amino acid sequence: CASSPVGRNYGYTF.

This clonotype was counted ten times or more. The rearrangement joins TRBV7-8 to TRBJ2-5, with no clear D. The CDR3 totals 14 residues. With 1 base removed from V and 4 bases from J, the gap between germline ends came to 10 bases. CDR1 and CDR2 from the germline V gene are SGHVS and FQNEAQ. The CDR3 loop is CASSLDPGAETQYF. The CDR3, as DNA: TGTGCCAGCAGCTTAGATCCAGGCGCAGAGACCCAGTACTTC.

The genes are TRBV18 and TRBJ1-1; perhaps TRBD1 as D (5 bases). The CDR3 covers 16 residues. Germline V gives CDR1 KGHSH, CDR2 LQKENI. V lost 6 bases to trimming and J lost 0 bases, with 17 bases between them. The CDR3 reads CASSSTGGAMNTEAFF. CDR3 nucleotide sequence: TGTGCCAGCTCGTCTACAGGTGGAGCCATGAACACTGAAGCTTTCTTT.

The rearrangement joins TRBV7-9 to TRBJ2-1; 11 nucleotides line up with TRBD2. The germline V gene encodes CDR1 SEHNR and CDR2 FQNEAQ (reference sequence). V was clipped by 2 bases and J by 6 bases; unmatched bases: 12. The CDR3 contains 18 residues. In DNA, the CDR3 is TGTGCCAGCAGCTTAAAAGGGTTGGCTAGCGGGGGGCCCAATGAGCAGTTCTTC. It is translated as CASSLKGLASGGPNEQFF. Together with reference TRBV7-9 and TRBJ2-1, the CDR3 gives the full variable domain: DTGVSQNPRHKITKRGQNVTFRCDPISEHNRLYWYRQTLGQGPEFLTYFQNEAQLEKSRLLSDRFSAERPKGSFSTLEIQRTEQGDSAMYLCASSLKGLASGGPNEQFFGPGTRLTVL.

To note about this clonotype: A much more abundant neighbour one base away suggests this may be a read error. The chain combines TRBV5-5 with TRBJ1-2, with D hard to call. From germline, CDR1 is SGHKS and CDR2 YYEKEE (reference sequence). This CDR3 is built from 15 residues. V was cut by 1 base and J by 0 bases, with 10 bases left in between. The CDR3 region is CASSLSGEANYGYTF. The CDR3 DNA follows: TGTGCCAGCAGCTTGAGTGGAGAAGCTAACTATGGCTACACCTTC.

This clonotype was seen ten or more times. This chain links TRBV6-4 with TRBJ2-3; perhaps D is TRBD1 or TRBD2 (5 bases each). This CDR3 contains 15 residues. The V gene's germline CDR1 is MRHNA and CDR2 SNTAGT. The ends were cut back, 3 bases at V and 2 bases at J, with 12 bases in the middle. CDR3 nucleotides: TGTGCCAGCAGTGATACGGGGACGGCCACAGATACGCAGTATTTT. This encodes CASSDTGTATDTQYF.

This clonotype has a count of ten or more. This chain joins TRBV20-1 and TRBJ2-5, with no clear D. The CDR3 has 13 residues. V was pared by 5 bases and J by 4 bases, with 14 bases between. Germline V gene data show CDR1 as DFQATT and CDR2 as SNEGSKA (reference sequence). CDR3 sequence (DNA): TGCAGTGCTGTCCCCTCACTGAGAGAGACCCAGTACTTC. The encoded protein is CSAVPSLRETQYF.

The rearrangement uses TRBV7-2 and TRBJ2-5, with a tentative D call TRBD1 (7 bases). With 6 bases removed from V and 7 bases from J, the gap between germline ends came to 21 bases. Germline-derived CDR1 and CDR2 are SGHTA and FQGNSA. CDR3 size: 15 residues. The CDR3 is CASSPQGGLGGTQYF. The CDR3 DNA sequence: TGTGCCAGCAGTCCCCAGGGGGGCTTGGGGGGGACCCAGTACTTC. Looking up the rest from reference TRBV7-2 and TRBJ2-5 gives the full variable domain: GAGVSQSPSNKVTEKGKDVELRCDPISGHTALYWYRQSLGQGLEFLIYFQGNSAPDKSGLPSDRFSAERTGGSVSTLTIQRTQQEDSAVYLCASSPQGGLGGTQYFGPGTRLLVL.

This clonotype was found a few times. J is TRBJ2-4 and V is TRBV29-1, with D tentatively TRBD1 or TRBD2 (5 bases each). The germline CDR1 and CDR2 sequences are SQVTM and ANQGSEA. The CDR3 is 13 amino acids. Trimming stripped 6 bases from V and 0 bases from J, with 9 bases between. The CDR3 nucleotides read TGCAGCGTAATTGGGACAGCCAAAAACATTCAGTACTTC. Its protein is CSVIGTAKNIQYF.

This clonotype was counted only a few times. The gene calls are TRBV5-6 and TRBJ1-5, with D unresolved. CDR3 length equals 13 residues. From germline, CDR1 is SGHDT and CDR2 YYEEEE. Between the trimmed V and J ends, which lost 0 bases and 7 bases, there was a span of 8 bases. The CDR3 nucleotides are TGTGCCAGCAGCTTGGGGGCAGCCCAGCCCCAGCATTTT. Encoded protein: CASSLGAAQPQHF.

The chain couples TRBV7-4 to TRBJ2-1; D not resolved. V lost 3 bases and J 0 bases, leaving 12 bases between the germline ends. Germline V gene sequence: CDR1 SGHVT, CDR2 SQSDAQ. This CDR3 has 16 amino acids. The CDR3 DNA sequence: TGTGCCAGCAGCTTCCCGACTGAGAGCTCCTACAATGAGCAGTTCTTC. Translation gives CASSFPTESSYNEQFF. The variable domain in full, completed from reference TRBV7-4 and TRBJ2-1, reads GAGVSQSPRYKVAKRGRDVALRCDSISGHVTLYWYRQTLGQGSEVLTYSQSDAQRDKSGRPSGRFSAERPERSVSTLKIQRTEQGDSAVYLCASSFPTESSYNEQFFGPGTRLTVL.

This clonotype was seen repeatedly, ten times or more. The CDR3 region is CASSLGLAGGLISHNEQFF. CDR3 coding DNA: TGTGCCAGCAGCCTCGGACTAGCGGGGGGGCTGATAAGCCACAATGAGCAGTTCTTC. The chain joins TRBV6-5 to TRBJ2-1; TRBD2 aligns across 15 bases. Germline V CDR1 and CDR2: MNHEY, SVGAGI. CDR3 length: 19 residues. The trim removed 6 bases at V and 5 bases at J, leaving 14 bases unmatched.

The genes are TRBV6-2 or TRBV6-3 and TRBJ2-2; 7 bases match TRBD1. This CDR3 is built from 17 residues. V lost 4 bases, J lost 3 bases, and 11 bases stayed unmatched. Germline V gene lookup returns CDR1 MNHEY and CDR2 SVGEGT. For the CDR3, the DNA is TGTGCCAGCAGTTCCAACCAGGGGGTTCTTTACACCGGGGAGCTGTTTTTT. Protein product: CASSSNQGVLYTGELFF.

This chain uses TRBV3-1 with TRBJ1-4, with 7 bases identical to TRBD1. Germline V gene sequence: CDR1 LGHDT, CDR2 YNNKEL (reference sequence). The CDR3 length is 14 residues. Trimming cost V 4 bases and J 8 bases; bases outside gene matches: 7. CDR3 bases: TGTGCCAGCAGCCTCGGACAGGTCGGAGAAAAACTGTTTTTT. Amino acids: CASSLGQVGEKLFF.

This clonotype was picked up a small number of times. This sequence joins TRBV29-1 and TRBJ2-2, with 8 bases fitting TRBD1. Germline values: CDR1 SQVTM, CDR2 ANQGSEA. The CDR3 runs 15 residues. J was trimmed by 6 bases and V by 7 bases; bases with no gene match: 13. The CDR3: CSEGRTGLGPGELFF. For the CDR3, the DNA is TGCAGCGAAGGAAGGACAGGGTTGGGCCCCGGGGAGCTGTTTTTT.

This clonotype showed up many times. V usage is TRBV20-1 and J usage is TRBJ1-1, with D hard to call. Trimming took 3 bases from V and 0 from J, leaving 8 bases between them. Germline V gene data show CDR1 as DFQATT and CDR2 as SNEGSKA (reference sequence). This CDR3 is built from 13 residues. CDR3 amino acids: CSASGGLNTEAFF. For the CDR3, the DNA is TGCAGTGCTAGTGGAGGGTTGAACACTGAAGCTTTCTTT.